This T cell receptor (beta chain) appears in the sequencing data of a study of T cell clonality in common variable immunodeficiency. Broader study findings: Fewer deletions and N-nucleotide insertions were reportedly seen in common variable immunodeficiency TCR beta sequences. Compared with controls, CVID subjects had fewer shared TCRbeta clones. CVID subjects had higher TCRbeta clonality than healthy controls, most marked in about a third.

Control and CVID samples contributed equal amounts of genomic DNA. Some clones are missing from TCRdb's copy, which holds only in-frame ones; the method was immunoSEQ multiplex PCR. Sampling found some 26,000 clones, none seen once. V lost 6 bases and J lost 1, with 9 bases in between. In germline, CDR1 is MDHEN, CDR2 SYDVKM. CDR3 length: 13 residues. By share, this clone counts as medium-sized. Its cognate antigen is unknown. The read ends 3 residues shy of where the CDR3 ends; the end is completed using the germline J gene. The chain recombines TRBV28 with TRBJ1-1; D remains ambiguous. The sequencing input was peripheral blood mononuclear cells. The sequence came from a human donor with common variable immunodeficiency. CDR3 residues: CASRRLRNTEAFF. CDR3 DNA, as far as it was read: TGTGCCAGCAGGCGACTAAGGAACACTGAA.